What follows are 14 T cell receptor beta chains derived from one specimen sequenced in a study of T-cell reconstitution after alpha-beta-depleted transplantation in children. Using unique molecular identifiers, the investigators prepared the TCRbeta library. A single record per CDR3 protein comes from TCRdb applying MiXCR to the PCR reads. The table lists some 78,000 distinct CDR3 sequences, 14% of them singletons. The sequencing used PBMCs, mostly from graft donor cells, collected 180 days after TCRalphabeta/CD19-depleted stem cell transplant. Receptors were obtained from a male patient aged 2 to 10 who had a stem cell transplant for acute lymphoblastic leukemia, so the T cells may come from the graft donor.

The rearrangement joins TRBV5-6 to TRBJ2-7; 12 bases agree with TRBD1. The CDR3 totals 15 residues. The trim removed 3 bases at V and 3 bases at J, leaving 4 bases unmatched. In germline, CDR1 is SGHDT, CDR2 YYEEEE. The CDR3 bases are TGTGCCAGCAGCTCCCGGGACAGGGGGCGCTACGAGCAGTACTTC. This sequence encodes CASSSRDRGRYEQYF.

This chain joins TRBV28 and TRBJ2-5, with D hard to call. Trimming removed 3 bases from V and 5 bases from J, with 10 bases in between. Germline V gives CDR1 MDHEN, CDR2 SYDVKM. The CDR3 loop spans 13 amino acids. This chain's CDR3 is CASSLGPRETQYF. The CDR3 region has the DNA TGTGCCAGCAGTTTGGGCCCTAGGGAGACCCAGTACTTC. The full variable domain, in which reference TRBV28 and TRBJ2-5 provide the parts outside the CDR3, is DVKVTQSSRYLVKRTGEKVFLECVQDMDHENMFWYRQDPGLGLRLIYFSYDVKMKEKGDIPEGYSVSREKKERFSLILESASTNQTSMYLCASSLGPRETQYFGPGTRLLVL.

This clonotype was seen a few times. The chain recombines TRBV12-3 or TRBV12-4 with TRBJ1-2, with D tentatively TRBD1 (5 bases). The V end lost 7 bases, the J end lost 7 bases, and 16 bases lay between the germline ends. The CDR3 is 13 residues long. In DNA, the CDR3 is TGTGCCAGCACGCTACAGGAGTTGCGTGGCTACACCTTC. It specifies CASTLQELRGYTF.

This clonotype has more than one count but fewer than ten. The chain uses TRBV20-1 and TRBJ2-7, with a weak D call TRBD1 (5 bases). The CDR3 extends over 14 amino acids. V was pared by 0 bases and J by 7 bases, with 16 bases between. Germline CDR1 and CDR2: DFQATT and SNEGSKA (reference sequence). CDR3 region: CSARDQTDRWEQYF. The DNA of the CDR3 is TGCAGTGCTAGAGACCAGACAGACCGCTGGGAGCAGTACTTC.

Only a few counts were recorded for this clonotype. The CDR3 loop reads CASSLGGTGSYGYTF. CDR3 nucleotide sequence: TGTGCCAGCAGCCTCGGGGGGACAGGTTCCTATGGCTACACCTTC. The chain employs TRBV14 and TRBJ1-2; 8 bases match TRBD1. The trim removed 4 bases at V and 4 bases at J, leaving 8 bases unmatched. Germline CDR1 SGHDN, CDR2 FVKESK. The CDR3 contains 15 residues.

V gene TRBV20-1 combines with J gene TRBJ2-3; 9 bases map to TRBD2. The CDR3 is 14 residues long. The ends lost 6 bases at V and 1 base at J; junction bases unmatched: 5. The germline V gene encodes CDR1 DFQATT and CDR2 SNEGSKA (reference sequence). The CDR3: CSASSGGRTDTQYF. The CDR3 nucleotides are TGCAGTGCAAGCAGCGGGGGGCGCACAGATACGCAGTATTTT.

This clonotype was detected only a few times. The genes are TRBV5-6 and TRBJ2-5; D gene ambiguous. Germline CDR1 and CDR2: SGHDT and YYEEEE. This CDR3 region has 16 residues. Between the trimmed V and J ends, which lost 2 bases and 7 bases, there was a span of 21 bases. CDR3 residues: CASSFTRGGPTGTQYF. CDR3 bases: TGTGCCAGCAGCTTTACAAGAGGTGGGCCCACGGGGACCCAGTACTTC.

This clonotype occurred a few times. The chain recombines TRBV5-1 with TRBJ1-5; 9 bases line up with TRBD1. From germline, CDR1 is SGHRS and CDR2 YFSETQ. This CDR3 has 15 amino acids. The V and J ends lost 0 bases and 4 bases, in that order; junction bases with no gene match: 2. The CDR3 DNA sequence: TGCGCCAGCAGCTTGGAAGGACAGGGGAATCAGCCCCAGCATTTT. It specifies CASSLEGQGNQPQHF.

CDR3 sequence (DNA): TGTGCCAGCAGTTTGTTTTCCGAAGCCGGGGAGCTGTTTTTT. This gives the protein CASSLFSEAGELFF. The V and J genes are TRBV12-3 or TRBV12-4 and TRBJ2-2; D remains ambiguous. Trimming removed 3 bases from V and 6 bases from J, with 11 bases in between. CDR3 length: 14 residues.

The V call is TRBV6-6, the J call TRBJ2-7, with D possibly TRBD2 on 5 matching bases. Germline CDR1 and CDR2: MNHNY and SVGAGI (reference sequence). CDR3 length equals 11 residues. V was shortened by 2 bases and J by 10 bases, with 9 bases between the two germline ends. The CDR3 DNA reads TGTGCCAGCAGTTACAGAGGGCGACAGTACTTC. Protein: CASSYRGRQYF.

This clonotype was seen only a few times. The rearrangement links TRBV3-1 to TRBJ2-7, with 9 bases fitting TRBD1. The ends lost 2 bases at V and 1 base at J; junction bases unmatched: 3. The CDR3 consists of 15 residues. CDR1 is LGHDT, CDR2 YNNKEL, per germline (reference sequence). CDR3 nucleotide sequence: TGTGCCAGCAGCCAAATGGGACAGGGTTCCTACGAGCAGTACTTC. Its protein is CASSQMGQGSYEQYF.

This clonotype occurred a few times. The chain uses TRBV7-9 and TRBJ2-7; TRBD1 aligns across 7 bases. This CDR3 region has 15 residues. V dropped 5 bases and J dropped 1; count of bases not matched to a gene: 8. Germline CDR1 is SEHNR and CDR2 is FQNEAQ (reference sequence). CDR3 sequence (DNA): TGTGCCAGCAGCCCTAAGTGGGGACAGTCCTACGAGCAGTACTTC. It codes for CASSPKWGQSYEQYF.

Concerning this clonotype: Germline is not matched at one junction end, which may reflect a read error. The rearrangement joins TRBV15 to TRBJ2-7; the D gene is possibly TRBD2 (6 bases). Germline V lookup: CDR1 LNHNV, CDR2 YYDKDF (reference sequence). The CDR3 extends over 15 amino acids. CDR3 sequence (DNA): TGTGTCACCAGCAGAGGTGGGACTTCTGTCTACGAGCAGTACTTC. The encoded protein is CVTSRGGTSVYEQYF.

This clonotype was counted many times. The genes are TRBV20-1 and TRBJ1-6, with D perhaps matching TRBD1 (5 bases). CDR3 length: 18 residues. Germline assignment: CDR1 DFQATT and CDR2 SNEGSKA (reference sequence). The chain's CDR3 is CNDSPPRGGRSPNSPLHF. The CDR3 nucleotides are TGCAACGACTCCCCACCTAGGGGCGGACGGTCCCCCAATTCACCCCTCCACTTT.